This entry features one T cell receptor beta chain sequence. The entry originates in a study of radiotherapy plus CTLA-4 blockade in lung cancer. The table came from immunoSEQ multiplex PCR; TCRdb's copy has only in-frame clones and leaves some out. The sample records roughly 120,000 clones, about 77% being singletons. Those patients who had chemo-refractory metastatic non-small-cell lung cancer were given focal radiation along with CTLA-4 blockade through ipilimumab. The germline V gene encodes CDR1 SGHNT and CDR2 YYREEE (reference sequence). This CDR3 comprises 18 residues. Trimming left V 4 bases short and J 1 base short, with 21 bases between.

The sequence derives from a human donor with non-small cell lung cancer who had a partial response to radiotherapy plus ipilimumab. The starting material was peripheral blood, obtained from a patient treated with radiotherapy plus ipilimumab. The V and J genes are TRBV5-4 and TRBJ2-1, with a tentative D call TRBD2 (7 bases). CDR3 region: CASSGEGVVNTSYNEQFF. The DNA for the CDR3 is TGTGCCAGCAGCGGGGAGGGGGTCGTGAATACTTCCTACAATGAGCAGTTCTTC. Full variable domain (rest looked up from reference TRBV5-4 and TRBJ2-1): ETGVTQSPTHLIKTRGQQVTLRCSSQSGHNTVSWYQQALGQGPQFIFQYYREEENGRGNFPPRFSGLQFPNYSSELNVNALELDDSALYLCASSGEGVVNTSYNEQFFGPGTRLTVL.